Shown below are 23 T cell receptor beta chains from a single sample sequenced in a study of T cell repertoires in cytomegalovirus infection. MiXCR, run by TCRdb on the reads, gives a single entry per CDR3 protein. The sample consists of approximately 550,000 distinct CDR3 sequences, 15% to 20% of them appearing once. Sample: CD8+ T cells from PBMCs. Receptors were obtained from a human donor in good health (CMV status not recorded). Some clones in this sample may be carry-over from other donors' samples.

This clonotype occurred many times. The rearrangement links TRBV7-3 to TRBJ1-1; no reliable D call. Germline values: CDR1 SGHTA, CDR2 FQGTGA. The ends were cut back, 2 bases at V and 4 bases at J, with 8 bases in the middle. CDR3 length equals 13 residues. CDR3 sequence (DNA): TGTGCCAGCAGCTTAGGGGTCGGCACTGAAGCTTTCTTT. Translated: CASSLGVGTEAFF.

This clonotype was found many times. V usage is TRBV28 and J usage is TRBJ2-5, with 8 positions matching TRBD1. After removal of 3 bases from V and 2 bases from J, the junction contained 8 bases not matched to a gene. Germline V gene sequence: CDR1 MDHEN, CDR2 SYDVKM. The CDR3 spans 16 residues. CDR3 in DNA: TGTGCCAGCAGTTTTGCCCCGACAGGGGAACAAGAGACCCAGTACTTC. Its protein is CASSFAPTGEQETQYF.

As for this clonotype: This likely comes from a read error, as the CDR3 has no conserved phenylalanine or tryptophan at its end. The chain uses TRBV19 and TRBJ2-1; possibly TRBD2 for D (7 bases). CDR3 length: 16 residues. The ends were cut back, 1 base at V and 2 bases at J, with 12 bases in the middle. The germline V gene has CDR1 LNHDA and CDR2 SQIVND (reference sequence). The CDR3 protein is CASSIGTGGTYNEQFL. The CDR3 DNA reads TGTGCCAGTAGTATAGGGACGGGGGGCACCTACAATGAGCAGTTCTTA.

The chain recombines TRBV9 with TRBJ2-5; 10 nucleotides line up with TRBD1. The CDR3 runs 16 residues. V shed 3 bases, J shed 4 bases, and the junction held 9 bases outside the gene matches. Germline V CDR1 and CDR2: SGDLS, YYNGEE. The CDR3: CASSAAGTGELETQYF. The CDR3 DNA reads as TGTGCCAGCAGCGCGGCCGGGACAGGGGAGTTAGAGACCCAGTACTTC. The entire variable domain, with the rest obtained from reference TRBV9 and TRBJ2-5, is as follows: DSGVTQTPKHLITATGQRVTLRCSPRSGDLSVYWYQQSLDQGLQFLIQYYNGEERAKGNILERFSAQQFPDLHSELNLSSLELGDSALYFCASSAAGTGELETQYFGPGTRLLVL.

The chain joins TRBV20-1 to TRBJ2-3, with D possibly TRBD2 on 6 matching bases. The germline V gene encodes CDR1 DFQATT and CDR2 SNEGSKA (reference sequence). The V and J ends lost 2 bases and 4 bases respectively, with 16 bases between them. The length of the CDR3 is 15 residues. The CDR3 here is CSARPDYLRPDTQYF. CDR3 DNA sequence: TGCAGTGCTAGACCGGACTATCTTCGGCCAGATACGCAGTATTTT.

The chain has TRBV6-5 and TRBJ1-1; D remains ambiguous. In germline, CDR1 is MNHEY, CDR2 SVGAGI. Trimming shortened V by 0 bases and J by 0 bases, and 8 bases separated the two germline ends. This CDR3 comprises 15 residues. The CDR3 protein is CASSYSEVLNTEAFF. Here the CDR3 DNA reads TGTGCCAGCAGTTACTCAGAGGTACTGAACACTGAAGCTTTCTTT.

The chain links TRBV7-9 to TRBJ2-7; possibly TRBD2 for D (6 bases). This CDR3 spans 14 amino acids. Per the germline V gene, CDR1 is SEHNR and CDR2 is FQNEAQ (reference sequence). V was trimmed by 4 bases and J by 7 bases, leaving 17 bases between them. CDR3 bases: TGTGCCAGCAGCTCACCCGGGACTGTGGGGGAGCAGTACTTC. It is translated as CASSSPGTVGEQYF.

This clonotype has at least ten counts. This chain links TRBV7-8 with TRBJ2-7; D not resolved. In germline, CDR1 is SGHVS, CDR2 FQNEAQ. The V gene lost 5 bases and the J gene lost 1 base, with 18 bases spanning the gap. The CDR3 has 16 amino acids. CDR3 sequence reads: CASSPRIYGGSYEQYF. The DNA of the CDR3 is TGTGCCAGCAGCCCTCGGATATACGGCGGATCCTACGAGCAGTACTTC.

This clonotype was observed a handful of times. V gene TRBV3-1 combines with J gene TRBJ1-5; possibly TRBD1 for D (5 bases). CDR1 and CDR2 from the germline V gene are LGHDT and YNNKEL (reference sequence). Trimming left V 1 base short and J 1 base short, with 8 bases between. This CDR3 region has 15 residues. CDR3 amino acids: CASSQGAGSNQPQHF. For the CDR3, the DNA is TGTGCCAGCAGCCAAGGCGCAGGGAGCAATCAGCCCCAGCATTTT.

The V gene is TRBV7-8, the J gene TRBJ2-3; the D is unclear. CDR1 and CDR2 (germline): SGHVS, FQNEAQ. This CDR3 has 14 residues. V was pared by 3 bases and J by 4 bases, with 11 bases between. CDR3 sequence reads: CASSFISFADTQYF. In DNA form, the CDR3 reads TGTGCCAGCAGCTTCATTAGCTTCGCAGATACGCAGTATTTT.

This clonotype was detected ten times or more. The J gene is TRBJ2-7, the V gene TRBV7-9, with D tentatively TRBD2 (5 bases). This CDR3 is built from 13 residues. Trimming cost V 9 bases and J 1 base, with 13 bases left between them. Germline-derived CDR1 and CDR2 are SEHNR and FQNEAQ (reference sequence). In DNA form, the CDR3 reads TGTGCCAGTCGTCCGAGGGAATCCTACGAGCAGTACTTC. Amino acids: CASRPRESYEQYF.

This chain uses TRBV6-1 with TRBJ2-1; no clear D. This CDR3 spans 12 amino acids. The V and J ends lost 3 bases and 8 bases respectively, with 8 bases between them. CDR1 and CDR2 (germline): MNHNS, SASEGT. The CDR3 spells CASSELSYEQFF. As DNA, the CDR3 is TGTGCCAGCAGTGAGTTGAGCTATGAGCAGTTCTTC.

This chain joins TRBV11-2 and TRBJ1-2; TRBD1 agrees at 8 bases. The germline gives CDR1 SGHAT, CDR2 FQNNGV. V shed 5 bases and J 2 bases; nucleotides not matched to a gene: 7. The CDR3 has 15 residues. The CDR3 reads CASSPDRGPNYGYTF. In DNA, the CDR3 is TGTGCCAGCAGCCCAGACAGGGGCCCCAACTATGGCTACACCTTC. The full variable domain, completed using reference TRBV11-2 and TRBJ1-2, is EAGVAQSPRYKIIEKRQSVAFWCNPISGHATLYWYQQILGQGPKLLIQFQNNGVVDDSQLPKDRFSAERLKGVDSTLKIQPAKLEDSAVYLCASSPDRGPNYGYTFGSGTRLTVV.

This clonotype was counted at least ten times. No DNA is shown, since the ends of the CDR3 on it are uncertain; the CDR3 is the one TCRdb lists. The gene calls are TRBV28 and TRBJ2-1; the table names TRBD1, a call not compared with the DNA. Germline loops: CDR1 MDHEN, CDR2 SYDVKM. The CDR3 length equals 12 residues, ends included. The CDR3 is CASSFLAGVQFF.

This clonotype occurred many times. This chain joins TRBV7-9 and TRBJ1-4; D possibly corresponds to TRBD1 (5 bases). CDR1 is SEHNR and CDR2 is FQNEAQ in the germline V gene (reference sequence). V lost 0 bases, J lost 2 bases, and 13 bases lay in between. The CDR3 has 17 amino acids. The DNA for the CDR3 is TGTGCCAGCAGCTTAGCCCCCAGGGTTTTCACTAATGAAAAACTGTTTTTT. It translates to CASSLAPRVFTNEKLFF. Using reference TRBV7-9 and TRBJ1-4 for the parts outside the CDR3, the full variable domain is DTGVSQNPRHKITKRGQNVTFRCDPISEHNRLYWYRQTLGQGPEFLTYFQNEAQLEKSRLLSDRFSAERPKGSFSTLEIQRTEQGDSAMYLCASSLAPRVFTNEKLFFGSGTQLSVL.

This clonotype occurred many times. The chain uses TRBV5-1 and TRBJ2-2, with D possibly matching TRBD1 (6 bases). Germline V gene lookup returns CDR1 SGHRS and CDR2 YFSETQ. CDR3 length equals 12 residues. V was cut by 5 bases and J by 6 bases, with 8 bases left in between. The CDR3: CASRAGAGELFF. CDR3 nucleotide sequence: TGCGCCAGCAGAGCAGGGGCCGGGGAGCTGTTTTTT.

This clonotype was seen ten or more times. J is TRBJ1-2 and V is TRBV7-3; D is uncertain. Germline V gene data show CDR1 as SGHTA and CDR2 as FQGTGA. This CDR3 is 13 amino acids long. The V and J ends lost 3 bases and 6 bases respectively, with 11 bases between them. The CDR3 sequence: CASSLELGDGYTF. CDR3 nucleotide sequence: TGTGCCAGCAGCTTGGAGCTCGGAGATGGCTACACCTTC.

This chain joins TRBV5-1 and TRBJ2-7; D ambiguous. The CDR3 is made up of 15 amino acids. V lost 5 bases and J lost 1, with 16 bases in between. Germline lookup yields CDR1 SGHRS and CDR2 YFSETQ. The CDR3, as DNA: TGCGCCAGCAGAATTGGTTTGGTCTCTTCCTACGAGCAGTACTTC. This codes for CASRIGLVSSYEQYF.

The chain couples TRBV9 to TRBJ2-1; 8 nucleotides match TRBD2. Germline CDR1 is SGDLS and CDR2 is YYNGEE. CDR3 length: 15 residues. V dropped 4 bases and J dropped 9; count of bases not matched to a gene: 12. The CDR3 here is CASSSPGLGLSEQFF. Here the CDR3 DNA reads TGTGCCAGCAGCTCTCCGGGACTAGGGCTCAGTGAGCAGTTCTTC.

V is TRBV4-3 and J is TRBJ1-4, with 7 bases matching TRBD1. Germline trimming cut 0 bases from V and 4 bases from J; bases unmatched to any gene: 14. CDR1 LGHNA and CDR2 YSLEER come from the germline V gene. The CDR3 runs 19 residues. This CDR3 reads CASSQDRVLTGMVNEKLFF. DNA of the CDR3: TGCGCCAGCAGCCAAGATCGAGTCCTGACAGGGATGGTTAATGAAAAACTGTTTTTT.

The sample holds a few counts of this clonotype. The V gene is TRBV5-4, the J gene TRBJ1-1; D is unresolved. V lost 1 base and J lost 3, with 4 bases in between. Germline CDR1 is SGHNT and CDR2 is YYREEE (reference sequence). This CDR3 has 12 amino acids. CDR3 nucleotide sequence: TGTGCCAGCAGCTTGCTTGACACTGAAGCTTTCTTT. It codes for CASSLLDTEAFF.

The sample holds a few counts of this clonotype. The chain employs TRBV2 and TRBJ1-5; maybe TRBD1 (5 bases). This CDR3 has 15 residues. The V gene's germline CDR1 is SNHLY and CDR2 FYNNEI. V lost 4 bases and J lost 2, with 12 bases in between. The chain's CDR3 is CASSGKWDGNQPQHF. In nucleotides, the CDR3 is TGTGCCAGCAGTGGGAAATGGGACGGCAATCAGCCCCAGCATTTT.

This clonotype was seen more than once but under ten times. CDR3 sequence reads: CASSPNPPRGASYEQYF. The DNA for the CDR3 is TGTGCCAGCAGTCCCAATCCCCCGCGGGGGGCTTCCTACGAGCAGTACTTC. This chain links TRBV27 with TRBJ2-7, with TRBD2 identical over 8 bases. CDR3 size: 17 residues. Germline assignment: CDR1 MNHEY and CDR2 SMNVEV (reference sequence). V was clipped by 5 bases and J by 1 base; unmatched bases: 13.